Given below is one TCR beta chain in context. This sample is part of a study of shared clonotypes between healthy human individuals. On the study more broadly: Per donor, three plates held CD4 naive cells, three held CD4 memory, two held CD8 naive and one held CD8 memory.

The protocol was immunoSEQ multiplex PCR, while the TCRdb copy is restricted to in-frame clones and leaves out a portion. There are around 2.1 million clones in the sample; approximately 95% occur only once, and roughly 0.13% lies in the top ten. Sequenced input: naive CD4+ T cells sorted from blood. Regarding subset: CD45RA+ positively selected. The sequence was collected from a man in his late teens or twenties in good health.

CDR3 nucleotide sequence: TGTGCCAGCAGTCGGGTGGTGACCACAGATACGCAGTATTTT. Protein: CASSRVVTTDTQYF. This chain connects TRBV27 to TRBJ2-3, with D hard to call. Trimming pared 5 bases from V and 2 bases from J, leaving 11 bases between. Per the germline V gene, CDR1 is MNHEY and CDR2 is SMNVEV (reference sequence). The CDR3 runs to 14 residues.